The sequence of this T cell receptor beta chain was determined in a study of blood T cell repertoires in COVID-19. The wider study: Collection of acute and convalescent COVID-19 samples took place in the United States, Italy and Spain. PBMCs, B-cell-depleted T cells, or T cells provided the cDNA or gDNA that made up the material.

In the study's own analysis: It was from reference gene primer amplification that nucleated cell counts were estimated. Produced via immunoSEQ multiplex PCR; TCRdb's table is partial and in-frame only. The V and J calls and the clone size are those of that table, but D and trimming were determined from the DNA. The table lists around 250,000 clones, roughly 86% of them singletons. This TCR was recovered from a man between 40 and 49 years old with active or convalescent COVID-19. Material for sequencing was peripheral blood.

CDR3 DNA: TGTGCCAGCAGCGTAGGGATCATGGGGACAGGGTACGAAAAACTGTTTTTT. It specifies CASSVGIMGTGYEKLFF. The J gene is TRBJ1-4, the V gene TRBV9; 9 bases fit TRBD1. The CDR3 consists of 17 residues. CDR1 and CDR2 from the germline V gene are SGDLS and YYNGEE. V lost 0 bases and J lost 8; bases outside the gene matches: 11.